A selection of T cell receptor beta chains follows, all from one sample in a study of blood T cells in healthy people across ages. Each CDR3 protein gets one entry after TCRdb re-called the 5' RACE reads with MiXCR. Of 580,000 or so distinct CDR3 sequences listed, roughly 48% are singletons. The sequenced sample consisted of blood. The origin of the receptors is an elderly man in good health. Each CDR3 is given with its conserved first and last residue. The D gene is left open where the match is weak. A row's size may be missing; if present it is once, few, many or a size class.

v_gene	j_gene	len	abundance	d_gene	CDR3nt	CDR3aa
TRBV29-1	TRBJ2-3	14	few	-	TGCAGCGCTAGGACACCACTTGGCACAGATACGCAGTATTTT	CSARTPLGTDTQYF
TRBV4-1	TRBJ2-7	13	-	-	TGCGCCAGCTCTGGGATCCAGTTCTACGAGCAGTACTTC	CASSGIQFYEQYF
TRBV6-5	TRBJ2-3	13	many	TRBD2	TGTGCCAGCAGCTCGGGACTAGCGGCTACGCAGTATTTT	CASSSGLAATQYF
TRBV7-9	TRBJ1-2	14	few	-	TGTGCCAGCAGCCCCGAAAGGGGAGATTATGGCTACACCTTC	CASSPERGDYGYTF
TRBV6-2/TRBV6-3	TRBJ2-1	16	once	-	TGTGCCAGCAGTTACTCTGGCAGGGGTAGGATCGATGAGCAGTTCTTC	CASSYSGRGRIDEQFF
TRBV2	TRBJ2-7	15	-	TRBD2	TGTGCCAGCAGCCATCCGGGACTAGCAGATTACGAGCAGTACTTC	CASSHPGLADYEQYF
TRBV7-8	TRBJ2-1	14	once	-	TGTGCCAGCAGCTTAGGCCGGACAGACAATGAGCAGTTCTTC	CASSLGRTDNEQFF
TRBV5-1	TRBJ1-2	14	few	TRBD1	TGCGCCAGCAGCTTGGGGACAGGGTTTGATGGCTACACCTTC	CASSLGTGFDGYTF
TRBV5-1	TRBJ2-7	16	few	-	TGCGCCAGCAGCCTAGGGACCGACCAACGCCGCTACGAGCAGTACTTC	CASSLGTDQRRYEQYF
TRBV7-2	TRBJ2-4	14	-	TRBD2	TGTGCCAGCGCGGCCCGGGCGGGAGACGGCATTCAGTACTTC	CASAARAGDGIQYF
TRBV7-2	TRBJ2-3	15	many	TRBD2	TGTGCCAGCAGCAAAGCGGGAGGGGGAACAGATACGCAGTATTTT	CASSKAGGGTDTQYF
TRBV28	TRBJ2-1	12	-	-	TGTGCCAGCAGTCTAACATGGCGACAGCAGTTCTTC	CASSLTWRQQFF
TRBV6-6	TRBJ1-5	16	few	-	TGTGCCAGCAGTTACGGGGCAGGGGAGCGCAATCAGCCCCAGCATTTT	CASSYGAGERNQPQHF
TRBV5-1	TRBJ1-1	13	-	-	TGCGCCAGCAGCTTGCAAATGGGGACTGAAGCTTTCTTT	CASSLQMGTEAFF
TRBV20-1	TRBJ1-5	13	-	TRBD1	TGCAGTGCGAGCGGGACAGGGAGTCAGCCCCAGCATTTT	CSASGTGSQPQHF
TRBV6-5	TRBJ2-7	14	-	TRBD1	TGTGCCAACAGCCACGACAGGGGGCGCCGAGAGCAGTACTTC	CANSHDRGRREQYF